The rows below give T cell receptor beta chains drawn from one sample of a study of CD8 T cells in Susac syndrome. From the immunoSEQ multiplex PCR reads, TCRdb called clonotypes with MiXCR, one entry per CDR3 protein. Here the sample spans about 280,000 distinct CDR3 sequences, roughly 84% being singletons. The sequencing input was CD8+ T cells from PBMCs. These receptors came from a human donor with multiple sclerosis. Each CDR3 is given with its conserved first and last residue. A D gene is named only where the DNA matches it firmly. Some rows mark clone size as missing; the rest say once, few, many or name a class of expanded clone.

.	TRBV12-3/TRBV12-4	TRBJ2-1	TRBD2	CASSLIPRASGDNEQFF	TGTGCCAGCAGTTTAATCCCCAGGGCTAGCGGGGATAATGAGCAGTTCTTC
.	TRBV7-9	TRBJ1-4	.	CASSLVREEKLFF	TGTGCCAGCAGCTTAGTACGGGAGGAAAAACTGTTTTTT
.	TRBV7-3	TRBJ2-1	.	CASSLRGFDHNEQFF	TGTGCCAGCAGCTTGAGAGGGTTCGACCACAATGAGCAGTTCTTC
.	TRBV30	TRBJ2-6	TRBD1	CAWIGGDRLDLSGANVLTF	TGTGCCTGGATTGGCGGGGACAGGCTCGACCTCTCTGGGGCCAACGTCCTGACTTTC
.	TRBV21-1	TRBJ2-7	.	CAIRSVEWYEQYF	TGTGCCATCAGGTCCGTCGAGTGGTACGAGCAGTACTTC
.	TRBV27	TRBJ2-1	TRBD2	CASRKLAGEGEQFF	TGTGCCAGCAGGAAACTAGCGGGAGAGGGTGAGCAGTTCTTC
once	TRBV19	TRBJ1-1	.	CASSIRDTGTEAFF	TGTGCCAGTAGTATCCGGGACACGGGAACTGAAGCTTTCTTT
.	TRBV6-2/TRBV6-3	TRBJ2-2	TRBD2	CASSYFGQGLAGGLLGTGELFF	TGTGCCAGCAGTTATTTCGGACAGGGACTAGCGGGAGGGCTATTGGGTACCGGGGAGCTGTTTTTT
.	TRBV5-1	TRBJ2-1	.	CASGVRGPSSYNEQFF	TGCGCCAGCGGAGTGAGGGGTCCATCTTCCTACAATGAGCAGTTCTTC
.	TRBV7-8	TRBJ2-1	TRBD2	CASSLALMGGSSYNEQFF	TGTGCCAGCAGCTTAGCGCTGATGGGAGGGAGCTCCTACAATGAGCAGTTCTTC
once	TRBV28	TRBJ1-5	.	CASSLSFGPNSNQPQHF	TGTGCCAGCAGTTTAAGCTTCGGACCAAATAGCAATCAGCCCCAGCATTTT
.	TRBV6-5	TRBJ2-7	TRBD1	CASSYSPDRVSYEQYF	TGTGCCAGCAGTTACTCACCCGACAGGGTCTCCTACGAGCAGTACTTC
few	TRBV5-1	TRBJ2-7	.	CATLRGTAYEQYF	TGCGCTACCCTACGGGGAACCGCCTACGAGCAGTACTTC
.	TRBV6-5	TRBJ2-7	.	CASSPIFGYEQYF	TGTGCCAGCAGTCCGATATTCGGCTACGAGCAGTACTTC
.	TRBV27	TRBJ1-2	.	CASSLAGANYGYTF	TGTGCCAGCAGTTTAGCGGGAGCTAACTATGGCTACACCTTC
.	TRBV27	TRBJ1-2	.	CASSYRVPRVSNYGYTF	TGTGCCAGCAGTTATCGTGTCCCCAGGGTGTCTAACTATGGCTACACCTTC
.	TRBV7-2	TRBJ1-1	.	CASRYRAPNTEAFF	TGTGCCAGCAGGTACAGGGCTCCGAACACTGAAGCTTTCTTT
.	TRBV9	TRBJ1-5	.	CASSVEGRQPQHF	TGTGCCAGCAGCGTAGAAGGCAGGCAGCCCCAGCATTTT
.	TRBV6-1	TRBJ2-7	.	CASSGQYSGEQYF	TGTGCCAGCAGTGGACAATATTCCGGCGAGCAGTACTTC
.	TRBV7-9	TRBJ2-7	.	CASRSGRGYEQYF	TGTGCCAGCAGATCAGGTAGAGGGTACGAGCAGTACTTC
few	TRBV7-6	TRBJ2-3	.	CASSSGPTQYF	TGTGCCAGCAGCTCAGGTCCTACGCAGTATTTT
.	TRBV28	TRBJ1-5	.	CASSSNRIMFGLGQPQHF	TGTGCCAGCAGCTCGAACAGGATAATGTTTGGTTTAGGGCAGCCCCAGCATTTT
.	TRBV13	TRBJ2-6	.	CASSSFSGASGANVLTF	TGTGCCAGCAGCTCGTTTAGTGGAGCCTCTGGGGCCAACGTCCTGACTTTC
.	TRBV9	TRBJ2-2	TRBD2	CASSVVPSGRARRTGELFF	TGTGCCAGCAGCGTAGTTCCTAGCGGGAGGGCCCGACGCACCGGGGAGCTGTTTTTT
.	TRBV6-1	TRBJ2-1	TRBD2	CASRPGLLYNEQFF	TGTGCCAGCAGACCGGGACTACTCTACAATGAGCAGTTCTTC
.	TRBV19	TRBJ2-1	TRBD2	CASSMDAGLGNNEQFF	TGTGCCAGTAGTATGGACGCGGGACTAGGAAACAATGAGCAGTTCTTC
.	TRBV3-1	TRBJ2-1	.	CASSAGAVGSYNEQFF	TGTGCCAGCAGCGCCGGTGCTGTGGGCTCCTACAATGAGCAGTTCTTC
once	TRBV19	TRBJ1-5	.	CATFGPPANQPQHF	TGTGCCACCTTCGGTCCCCCGGCCAATCAGCCCCAGCATTTT
.	TRBV7-9	TRBJ1-2	.	CASSPIDRSYGYTF	TGTGCCAGCAGCCCCATTGACAGGTCCTATGGCTACACCTTC
once	TRBV15	TRBJ1-1	.	CATSATRDTEAFF	TGTGCCACCAGCGCCACCCGGGACACTGAAGCTTTCTTT
.	TRBV4-2	TRBJ1-1	.	CASSLGGEDTEAFF	TGTGCCAGCAGCCTCGGCGGGGAGGACACTGAAGCTTTCTTT